The present T cell receptor beta chain was sequenced within a study of T cell responses to AZD1222 COVID-19 vaccine. CDR3 length: 15 residues. Per the germline V gene, CDR1 is SGDLS and CDR2 is YYNGEE. The germline V and J ends were trimmed by 0 bases and 0 bases, with 6 bases remaining between them. The study, taken as a whole, reports: Clonal diversity was possibly underestimated, and white British individuals and females predominated among donors. Spike-spanning, vaccine-associated CD4 TCRs were dominant at 160-218 and 743-854.

As concerns this clone: Antigen unknown.

Produced via immunoSEQ multiplex PCR; TCRdb's table is partial and in-frame only. In the table there are around 88,000 clones, roughly nine tenths of which are singletons. This sample comprised peripheral blood, obtained on day 0 of MenACWY control vaccination. This chain links TRBV9 with TRBJ1-4; D is ambiguous. The receptor was isolated from an adult in good health. As DNA, the CDR3 is TGTGCCAGCAGCGTAGACCCTGCAACTAATGAAAAACTGTTTTTT. This codes for CASSVDPATNEKLFF.